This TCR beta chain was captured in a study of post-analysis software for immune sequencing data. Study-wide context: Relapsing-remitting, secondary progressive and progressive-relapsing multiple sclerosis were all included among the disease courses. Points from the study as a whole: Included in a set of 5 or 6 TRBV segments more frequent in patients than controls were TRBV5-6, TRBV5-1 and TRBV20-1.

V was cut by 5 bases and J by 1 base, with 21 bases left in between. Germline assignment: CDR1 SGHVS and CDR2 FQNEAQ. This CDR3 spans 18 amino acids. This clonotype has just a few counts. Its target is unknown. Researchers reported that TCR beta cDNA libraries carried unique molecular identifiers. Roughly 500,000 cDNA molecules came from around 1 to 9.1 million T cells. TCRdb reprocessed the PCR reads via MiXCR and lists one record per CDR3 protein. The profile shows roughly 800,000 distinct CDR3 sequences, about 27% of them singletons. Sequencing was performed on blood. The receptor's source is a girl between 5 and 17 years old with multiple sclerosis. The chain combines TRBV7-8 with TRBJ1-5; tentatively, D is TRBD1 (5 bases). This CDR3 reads CASSLGVAGRYSNQPQHF. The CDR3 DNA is TGTGCCAGCAGCCTAGGGGTGGCAGGGAGGTACAGCAATCAGCCCCAGCATTTT.